The 22 T cell receptor beta chains presented below share a single source sample, sequenced in a study of cytomegalovirus exposure and HLA in healthy donors. Vbeta (60) and Jbeta (13) primers were used in the PCR. The table came from immunoSEQ multiplex PCR; TCRdb's copy has only in-frame clones and leaves some out. The table shows roughly 150,000 clones, with nearly 70% occurring only once. Sequenced: PBMCs. These receptors were obtained from a young man in good health and CMV-seropositive.

This chain uses TRBV6-1 with TRBJ2-1; possibly TRBD2 for D (6 bases). Per the germline V gene, CDR1 is MNHNS and CDR2 is SASEGT. This CDR3 region has 15 residues. With 1 base removed from V and 0 bases from J, the gap between germline ends came to 7 bases. This chain's CDR3 is CASSEEAGSYNEQFF. CDR3 DNA: TGTGCCAGCAGTGAAGAAGCGGGCTCCTACAATGAGCAGTTCTTC.

This chain connects TRBV11-2 to TRBJ2-4; 9 bases are a match to TRBD2. This CDR3 spans 18 amino acids. Germline V gives CDR1 SGHAT, CDR2 FQNNGV. The V segment lost 2 bases and the J segment 0 bases; nucleotides outside the gene matches: 8. The chain's CDR3 is CASSLTGLAGLAKNIQYF. CDR3 coding DNA: TGTGCCAGCAGCTTAACTGGGCTAGCGGGGCTAGCCAAAAACATTCAGTACTTC.

V gene TRBV4-1 combines with J gene TRBJ2-1, with D perhaps matching TRBD2 (5 bases). Trimming stripped 6 bases from V and 3 bases from J, with 15 bases between. The CDR3 extends over 15 amino acids. The V gene's germline CDR1 is MGHRA and CDR2 YSYEKL. The CDR3 nucleotides read TGCGCCAGCAGGAGAGGAGCGGAACTCTACAATGAGCAGTTCTTC. Its protein product is CASRRGAELYNEQFF.

The rearrangement uses TRBV25-1 and TRBJ1-3, with D perhaps TRBD1 (6 bases). The CDR3 has 14 residues. CDR1 MGHDK and CDR2 SYGVNS come from the germline V gene. Trimming left V 5 bases short and J 0 bases short, with 8 bases between. CDR3: CASSSDSSGNTIYF. The CDR3 DNA is TGTGCCAGCAGTTCGGACAGCTCTGGAAACACCATATATTTT.

V is TRBV6-1 and J is TRBJ2-7; 8 nucleotides agree with TRBD2. V was pared by 4 bases and J by 0 bases, with 5 bases of the junction left unmatched. CDR3 size: 15 residues. CDR1 and CDR2 (germline): MNHNS, SASEGT. The CDR3 DNA sequence: TGTGCCAGCAGTGCATTAAGCGGGAGCTCCTACGAGCAGTACTTC. Translating it yields CASSALSGSSYEQYF.

The genes are TRBV18 and TRBJ1-1, with D tentatively TRBD1 (6 bases). This CDR3 contains 15 residues. The germline V gene encodes CDR1 KGHSH and CDR2 LQKENI. Deletions cut 3 bases from V and 4 bases from J, with 15 bases between. The DNA of the CDR3 is TGTGCCAGCTCACCGGGGGGGGGCGTTGGCACTGAAGCTTTCTTT. Amino acids: CASSPGGGVGTEAFF.

The genes are TRBV6-1 and TRBJ1-1; 9 bases map to TRBD1. The ends lost 8 bases at V and 1 base at J; junction bases unmatched: 5. The CDR3 is made up of 14 amino acids. Germline CDR1 MNHNS, CDR2 SASEGT. The CDR3 DNA follows: TGTGCCAGCTTCCCGGGACAGGGGAACACTGAAGCTTTCTTT. Translated: CASFPGQGNTEAFF.

This sequence joins TRBV5-1 and TRBJ2-7; 7 bases match TRBD2. J was trimmed by 2 bases and V by 4 bases; bases with no gene match: 6. Germline assignment: CDR1 SGHRS and CDR2 YFSETQ. The CDR3 loop spans 14 amino acids. CDR3 protein: CASSTGTNAYEQYF. The CDR3 nucleotides read TGCGCCAGCAGCACCGGGACTAACGCCTACGAGCAGTACTTC.

The chain has TRBV11-1 and TRBJ2-1; the D is unclear. V was clipped by 3 bases and J by 8 bases, with 5 bases between them. This CDR3 is 11 amino acids long. Germline V gene lookup returns CDR1 SGHAT and CDR2 FQDESV (reference sequence). This CDR3 is CASSLSYEQFF. The CDR3 nucleotides read TGTGCCAGCAGCTTGTCCTATGAGCAGTTCTTC.

This clone has only a few counts. The rearrangement joins TRBV27 to TRBJ2-1, with 12 positions matching TRBD2. The CDR3 extends over 20 amino acids. Germline CDR1 is MNHEY and CDR2 is SMNVEV (reference sequence). J was trimmed by 2 bases and V by 5 bases; bases with no gene match: 16. The CDR3 loop reads CASSAKPSGRALVPYNEQFF. Written as DNA, the CDR3 is TGTGCCAGCAGTGCGAAACCTAGCGGGAGGGCCCTCGTCCCCTACAATGAGCAGTTCTTC.

This clone turned up a few times. The CDR3 coding sequence is TGCGCCAGCAGCCAAGAGACAGTTCTCGATCAGCCCCAGCATTTT. It specifies CASSQETVLDQPQHF. The rearrangement links TRBV4-1 to TRBJ1-5; a possible D gene is TRBD1 (5 bases). CDR3 length: 15 residues. Germline-derived CDR1 and CDR2 are MGHRA and YSYEKL. V gave up 0 bases and J gave up 5 bases, with 11 bases separating them.

The rearrangement uses TRBV6-1 and TRBJ1-5, with D uncertain. Germline V lookup: CDR1 MNHNS, CDR2 SASEGT. V lost 8 bases to trimming and J lost 0 bases, with 14 bases between them. The CDR3 length is 15 residues. This chain's CDR3 is CASARVRNSNQPQHF. The CDR3, as DNA: TGTGCCAGCGCTCGCGTACGCAATAGCAATCAGCCCCAGCATTTT.

The chain couples TRBV4-1 to TRBJ1-2, with no clear D. Germline-derived CDR1 and CDR2 are MGHRA and YSYEKL. With 3 bases removed from V and 6 bases from J, the gap between germline ends came to 11 bases. The length of the CDR3 is 13 residues. DNA for the CDR3: TGCGCCAGCAGCCAGGTAGCTGACGATGGCTACACCTTC. Encoded protein: CASSQVADDGYTF.

The V call is TRBV11-3, the J call TRBJ2-7, with 7 bases identical to TRBD1. This CDR3 is 13 amino acids long. J was trimmed by 12 bases and V by 5 bases; bases with no gene match: 13. CDR1 and CDR2 from the germline V gene are SGHNT and YENEEA. The CDR3 spells CASSTRQGPMRYF. DNA for the CDR3: TGTGCCAGCAGCACCCGACAGGGCCCCATGAGGTACTTC.

V and J are TRBV18 and TRBJ2-1; 12 nucleotides align to TRBD2. The trim removed 3 bases at V and 7 bases at J, leaving 4 bases unmatched. The CDR3 is made up of 15 amino acids. CDR1 KGHSH and CDR2 LQKENI come from the germline V gene. CDR3 in amino acids: CASSPTSGRANEQFF. The CDR3 DNA reads TGTGCCAGCTCACCGACTAGCGGGAGAGCAAATGAGCAGTTCTTC.

J is TRBJ2-1 and V is TRBV28, with 9 bases matching TRBD2. The CDR3 is 15 residues long. Germline assignment: CDR1 MDHEN and CDR2 SYDVKM. With 3 bases clipped from V and 7 bases from J, the junction kept 7 bases outside the gene matches. The CDR3, as DNA: TGTGCCAGCAGTTTGTTCGCCAGCGGGGGGAATGAGCAGTTCTTC. Amino acids: CASSLFASGGNEQFF.

This clone was seen just once. CDR3 amino acids: CASSRDRVPYEQYF. As DNA, the CDR3 is TGTGCCAGCAGCCGCGACAGGGTTCCCTACGAGCAGTACTTC. The V call is TRBV5-6, the J call TRBJ2-7, with 7 bases fitting TRBD1. The CDR3 consists of 14 residues. The V gene's germline CDR1 is SGHDT and CDR2 YYEEEE. Germline trimming cut 4 bases from V and 2 bases from J; bases unmatched to any gene: 6.

The chain has TRBV7-6 and TRBJ1-1; a weak D match, TRBD1 (5 bases). The germline V gene encodes CDR1 SGHVS and CDR2 FNYEAQ. Between the trimmed V and J ends, which lost 6 bases and 1 base, there was a span of 21 bases. The CDR3 sequence is 17 residues long. The CDR3 nucleotides are TGTGCCAGCAGGCCTATTGAAGGGGACTCCGAGAACACTGAAGCTTTCTTT. Translation gives CASRPIEGDSENTEAFF.

The rearrangement links TRBV4-2 to TRBJ1-5; D may be TRBD1 (5 bases). The V and J ends lost 5 bases and 10 bases respectively, with 21 bases between them. The CDR3 contains 15 residues. Germline CDR1 LGHNA, CDR2 YNFKEQ. The CDR3 is CASSTEHVAREPQHF. The CDR3 DNA is TGTGCCAGCAGCACGGAGCACGTCGCCAGGGAACCCCAGCATTTT.

This clone showed up just once. The rearrangement joins TRBV2 to TRBJ2-7; 7 positions agree with TRBD1. The CDR3 is 15 residues long. The germline CDR1 and CDR2 sequences are SNHLY and FYNNEI. Losses at the gene ends were 4 bases for V and 2 bases for J; bases not matched to a gene: 8. Written as DNA, the CDR3 is TGTGCCAGCAGTGTCCCCAGGGGGATCCCCTACGAGCAGTACTTC. Translation: CASSVPRGIPYEQYF.

The chain combines TRBV5-6 with TRBJ1-3; tentatively, D is TRBD1 (5 bases). V was pared by 4 bases and J by 0 bases, with 17 bases between. Germline V gives CDR1 SGHDT, CDR2 YYEEEE. The CDR3 sequence is 17 residues long. CDR3 sequence (DNA): TGTGCCAGCAGCACCATCGGTCAGGGAGGCTCTGGAAACACCATATATTTT. This gives the protein CASSTIGQGGSGNTIYF.

The chain recombines TRBV5-1 with TRBJ2-7; D uncertain. CDR1 and CDR2 from the germline V gene are SGHRS and YFSETQ. This CDR3 has 14 residues. The germline V and J ends were trimmed by 4 bases and 5 bases, with 16 bases remaining between them. This chain's CDR3 is CASSRYFSGNEQYF. The CDR3 DNA sequence: TGCGCCAGCAGCCGTTACTTTAGTGGTAACGAGCAGTACTTC.